The T cell receptor (beta chain) under discussion was sequenced for a study of Ad26.COV2.S vaccination and SARS-CoV-2 variants. Turning to the study itself: Donor allocation was to the COV1001 Ad26.COV2.S trial arm.

General observations from the study: Vaccinated individuals (as opposed to placebo recipients) had higher spike-specific TCR breadth.

Specified treatment: some 20 received Ad26.COV2.S at low or high dose, single or two shots; several received placebo; per-sample allocation not given. The samples were gathered on day 63 after the first injection of vaccine or placebo. Concerning this clone itself: Its antigen remains unknown.

The V gene's germline CDR1 is SGHRS and CDR2 YFSETQ. This CDR3 comprises 16 residues. V lost 3 bases to trimming and J lost 4 bases, with 20 bases between them. The assay was immunoSEQ multiplex PCR, and TCRdb's table has in-frame clones only and misses some. The sample gives about 410,000 clones, 92% of which show up once; more than 1.5% is in the top ten. This rearrangement joins TRBV5-1 to TRBJ2-7; maybe TRBD1 (5 bases). The source is a person between 18 and 59 years old who received the Ad26.COV2.S COVID-19 vaccine or a placebo. The sample here was peripheral blood, taken in a trial of Ad26.COV2.S vaccine versus placebo. The CDR3 loop reads CASSSQGQTNGYEQYF. The CDR3 bases are TGCGCCAGCAGCTCCCAGGGTCAAACCAATGGGTACGAGCAGTACTTC. Complete variable domain (other parts from reference TRBV5-1 and TRBJ2-7): KAGVTQTPRYLIKTRGQQVTLSCSPISGHRSVSWYQQTPGQGLQFLFEYFSETQRNKGNFPGRFSGRQFSNSRSEMNVSTLELGDSALYLCASSSQGQTNGYEQYFGPGTRLTVT.